The clone carrying this T cell receptor (beta chain) has a count of ten or more. Its target is not known. This CDR3 contains 17 residues. Germline V gives CDR1 SGDLS, CDR2 YYNGEE. Trimming stripped 0 bases from V and 2 bases from J, with 15 bases between. Thyroid surgery was performed in patients who had received no treatment beforehand. TCRdb redid the clone calls on the PCR reads using MiXCR. Of 19,000 or so clones listed, roughly 27% were seen once; the top ten hold approximately 15%. This entry belongs to a study of metastatic and nonmetastatic thyroid tumors. Whole-study results and caveats: For both blood and tumor, malignant thyroid tumors reportedly showed significantly higher TCR beta diversity than benign nodules did.

Sequenced sample: tumor tissue. The rearrangement joins TRBV9 to TRBJ2-1; tentative D call: TRBD2 (6 bases). The receptor was isolated from a male donor with papillary thyroid cancer or a benign thyroid nodule (not recorded which). Some clones in this sample may be carry-over from other donors' samples. The CDR3 DNA sequence: TGTGCCAGCAGCGTAGTCGTCGCAGGCGGGACCTACAATGAGCAGTTCTTC. Its translation is CASSVVVAGGTYNEQFF. The entire variable domain, with the rest obtained from reference TRBV9 and TRBJ2-1, is as follows: DSGVTQTPKHLITATGQRVTLRCSPRSGDLSVYWYQQSLDQGLQFLIQYYNGEERAKGNILERFSAQQFPDLHSELNLSSLELGDSALYFCASSVVVAGGTYNEQFFGPGTRLTVL.